This T cell receptor beta chain stems from a study of blood T cell repertoires in COVID-19. Libraries were prepared by immunoSEQ multiplex PCR; TCRdb keeps only in-frame clonotypes and omits some of them. The table records about 150,000 clones, around four fifths of them present only once. V lost 4 bases to trimming and J lost 5 bases, with 22 bases between them. This CDR3 is 16 amino acids long. CDR1 and CDR2 from the germline V gene are SGHNT and YYREEE (reference sequence). The sequence came from a man in his fifties or sixties who had recovered from COVID-19. Material for sequencing was peripheral blood. The chain couples TRBV5-4 to TRBJ2-7; possibly TRBD2 for D (8 bases). As DNA, the CDR3 is TGTGCCAGCAGCCCGGGGGGGGCAGGGGGATGGGACGAGCAGTACTTC. Residues: CASSPGGAGGWDEQYF.